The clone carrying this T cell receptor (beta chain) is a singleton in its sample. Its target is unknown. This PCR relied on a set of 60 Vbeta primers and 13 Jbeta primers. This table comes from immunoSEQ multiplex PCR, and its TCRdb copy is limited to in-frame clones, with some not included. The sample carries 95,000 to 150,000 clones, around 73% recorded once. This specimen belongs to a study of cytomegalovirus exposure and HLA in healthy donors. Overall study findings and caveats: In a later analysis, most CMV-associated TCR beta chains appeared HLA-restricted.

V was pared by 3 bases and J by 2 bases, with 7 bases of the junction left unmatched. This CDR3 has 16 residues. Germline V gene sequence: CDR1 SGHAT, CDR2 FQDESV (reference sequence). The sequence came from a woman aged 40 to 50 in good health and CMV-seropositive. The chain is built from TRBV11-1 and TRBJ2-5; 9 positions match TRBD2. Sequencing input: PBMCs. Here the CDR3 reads CASSFLAGVTQETQYF. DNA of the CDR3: TGTGCCAGCAGCTTCTTAGCGGGGGTGACACAAGAGACCCAGTACTTC. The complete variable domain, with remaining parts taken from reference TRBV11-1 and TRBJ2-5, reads EAEVAQSPRYKITEKSQAVAFWCDPISGHATLYWYRQILGQGPELLVQFQDESVVDDSQLPKDRFSAERLKGVDSTLKIQPAELGDSAMYLCASSFLAGVTQETQYFGPGTRLLVL.